This is a list of T cell receptor beta chains from one sample in a study of cytomegalovirus exposure and HLA in healthy donors. Clones were read by immunoSEQ multiplex PCR, and TCRdb kept only the in-frame ones, dropping some. The table records tens of thousands of clones, about 60% of them present only once. The sequencing input was PBMCs. Source of these receptors: a woman between 45 and 65 years old in good health and CMV-seronegative. Both conserved end residues are part of each CDR3. The D gene is left open where the match is weak. For some rows the clone size is stated as once, few or many, or as a class when expanded; others skip it.

d_call	j_call	v_call	clone_size	cdr3_nt	cdr3_aa
NA	TRBJ2-7	TRBV30	NA	TGTGCCTGGAGTGTAGAGGGAGGCCCCTACGAGCAGTACTTC	CAWSVEGGPYEQYF
NA	TRBJ2-5	TRBV30	few	TGTGCCTGGAGCGTCGGAGCCCCGGGGGAGCAGTACTTC	CAWSVGAPGEQYF
NA	TRBJ1-4	TRBV7-9	once	TGTGCCTCAACGGTGATTGAAGAAAAACTGTTTTTT	CASTVIEEKLFF
NA	TRBJ2-3	TRBV9	few	TGTGCCAGCAGCGCGACCAGGGATAGCACAGATACGCAGTATTTT	CASSATRDSTDTQYF
TRBD1	TRBJ2-7	TRBV18	few	TGTGCCAGCTCACACGGGACAGGTTTACGGTCCTACGAGCAGTACTTC	CASSHGTGLRSYEQYF
NA	TRBJ2-5	TRBV5-4	NA	TGTGCCAGCAGCGTGAGCGGAGTGTACCAAGAGACCCAGTACTTC	CASSVSGVYQETQYF
TRBD1	TRBJ2-5	TRBV7-8	few	TGTGCCAGCAGCTTAGAATCAAGCAGGGGGCTTAAGGAGACCCAGTACTTC	CASSLESSRGLKETQYF
TRBD2	TRBJ2-7	TRBV19	NA	TGTGCCAGTAGTATGGGGCTAGCGGGAGGGCACCACTACGAGCAGTACTTC	CASSMGLAGGHHYEQYF
NA	TRBJ1-4	TRBV4-2	NA	TGTGCCAGCAGCCTGACTCCTTCGGGGGGGATTGGGGAAAAACTGTTTTTT	CASSLTPSGGIGEKLFF
TRBD1	TRBJ2-1	TRBV5-1	NA	TGCGCCAGCAGCTCGGGACAGGGGTTCGATGAGCAGTTCTTC	CASSSGQGFDEQFF